The 27 T cell receptor beta chains reported below all come from one sample, sequenced in a study of T cells in Graves' hyperthyroidism and ophthalmopathy. What was amplified from RNA transcripts were TCR beta CDR3 regions. A set of HTBI primers served as the primers for a first-round RT-PCR of the TCR CDR3. MiXCR, run by TCRdb on the multiplex PCR reads, gives a single entry per CDR3 protein. The data contain about 620,000 distinct CDR3 sequences, under 20% of them seen just once; the ten biggest clones take up less than 4.5%. Sequenced material: blood. These receptors were obtained from a woman aged 30 to 39 with Graves' hyperthyroidism.

This clonotype came up many times. J is TRBJ2-7 and V is TRBV12-3 or TRBV12-4; 9 nucleotides align to TRBD2. The trim removed 5 bases at V and 0 bases at J, leaving 5 bases unmatched. The CDR3 has 15 residues. CDR3 protein: CASSGLAHSSYEQYF. The CDR3 nucleotides read TGTGCCAGCAGTGGACTAGCGCATAGCTCCTACGAGCAGTACTTC.

This chain uses TRBV18 with TRBJ2-3, with 10 bases matching TRBD2. This CDR3 has 16 residues. The V and J ends lost 4 bases and 1 base, in that order; junction bases with no gene match: 5. The germline gives CDR1 KGHSH, CDR2 LQKENI. CDR3 loop: CASSLTSGMGTDTQYF. In nucleotides, the CDR3 is TGTGCCAGCTCACTAACTAGCGGGATGGGCACAGATACGCAGTATTTT.

The rearrangement links TRBV29-1 to TRBJ2-7; D gene uncertain. CDR3 size: 10 residues. Trimming pared 5 bases from V and 2 bases from J, leaving 4 bases between. The germline V gene has CDR1 SQVTM and CDR2 ANQGSEA. The CDR3 coding sequence is TGCAGCGTTTTTCCCTACGAGCAGTACTTC. Translated, it gives CSVFPYEQYF.

The chain is built from TRBV29-1 and TRBJ2-5, with TRBD2 identical over 11 bases. The J segment lost 6 bases and the V segment lost 3 bases, leaving 12 bases of the junction unmatched. The CDR3 has 16 amino acids. The germline V gene encodes CDR1 SQVTM and CDR2 ANQGSEA. CDR3 DNA: TGCAGCGTTGACCGGCTAGCGGGAGGTTTGAGCCAGACCCAGTACTTC. It encodes CSVDRLAGGLSQTQYF. The full variable domain, completed using reference TRBV29-1 and TRBJ2-5, is SAVISQKPSRDICQRGTSLTIQCQVDSQVTMMFWYRQQPGQSLTLIATANQGSEATYESGFVIDKFPISRPNLTFSTLTVSNMSPEDSSIYLCSVDRLAGGLSQTQYFGPGTRLLVL.

This clonotype was detected many times. The rearrangement links TRBV4-3 to TRBJ2-7; 8 nucleotides agree with TRBD1. Germline CDR1 LGHNA, CDR2 YSLEER. Germline trimming cut 4 bases from V and 4 bases from J; bases unmatched to any gene: 9. This CDR3 region has 15 residues. CDR3 nucleotides: TGCGCCAGCAGCCCCGGACAGGGCATCGGGTACGAGCAGTACTTC. Its protein product is CASSPGQGIGYEQYF.

This clonotype was seen repeatedly, ten times or more. V gene TRBV6-5 combines with J gene TRBJ1-5, with D possibly matching TRBD1 (6 bases). Germline V gene data show CDR1 as MNHEY and CDR2 as SVGAGI. This CDR3 has 13 amino acids. Trimming cost V 2 bases and J 5 bases, with 7 bases left between them. CDR3 DNA: TGTGCCAGCAGTTACAACAGGGATCAGCCCCAGCATTTT. Translated, it gives CASSYNRDQPQHF.

Worth noting for this clonotype: One end of the junction varies from germline; a read error may be responsible. This chain uses TRBV3-1 with TRBJ2-2; D is perhaps TRBD2 (5 bases). This CDR3 comprises 13 residues. The germline gives CDR1 LGHDT, CDR2 YNNKEL (reference sequence). CDR3 protein: CASSVGSSGELVF. CDR3 bases: TGTGCCAGCAGCGTAGGCAGTTCCGGGGAGCTGGTTTTT.

Worth noting for this clonotype: A clone one base away is much larger, so this may be a read error. The chain is built from TRBV7-9 and TRBJ2-1; the match to TRBD2 covers 12 bases. The DNA end is a closer match to TRBJ2-7, so the J assignment may be wrong. The CDR3 covers 16 residues. Germline V gene sequence: CDR1 SEHNR, CDR2 FQNEAQ (reference sequence). CDR3 loop: CASSSPTSGSYNEQYF. CDR3 bases: TGTGCCAGCAGCTCCCCGACTAGCGGGAGTTACAATGAGCAGTACTTC.

In its sample, this clonotype was seen many times. The CDR3 nucleotides read TGCAGCGTTGGGGACGTCTATGGCTACACCTTC. This sequence encodes CSVGDVYGYTF. V gene TRBV29-1 combines with J gene TRBJ1-2, with D perhaps TRBD1 (5 bases). Trimming stripped 4 bases from V and 4 bases from J, with 7 bases between. The CDR3 is made up of 11 amino acids. Per the germline V gene, CDR1 is SQVTM and CDR2 is ANQGSEA.

This clonotype was observed a handful of times. One end of the junction varies from germline; a read error may be responsible. The chain couples TRBV7-2 to TRBJ2-5, with TRBD2 identical over 8 bases. CDR3 size: 15 residues. The germline gives CDR1 SGHTA, CDR2 FQGNSA. Written as DNA, the CDR3 is TGTGCCAGCAGCTCCTCAACTAGCGGTAAAGAGGCCCAGTACTTC. Translating gives CASSSSTSGKEAQYF.

This clonotype was recorded many times. The chain joins TRBV6-2 or TRBV6-3 to TRBJ2-2; the match to TRBD2 covers 9 bases. The CDR3 has 17 residues. V lost 0 bases and J lost 4; bases outside the gene matches: 6. Germline lookup yields CDR1 MNHEY and CDR2 SVGEGT. The CDR3 loop reads CASSYSTLREGTGELFF. CDR3 bases: TGTGCCAGCAGTTACTCGACGTTGCGGGAGGGCACCGGGGAGCTGTTTTTT.

This clonotype was detected ten times or more. This chain joins TRBV10-3 and TRBJ2-7; the D gene is possibly TRBD2 (6 bases). Looked up from germline, CDR1 is ENHRY and CDR2 is SYGVKD. This CDR3 spans 12 amino acids. V was clipped by 6 bases and J by 7 bases, with 13 bases between them. The CDR3 loop reads CAISSAEGEQYF. In DNA, the CDR3 is TGTGCCATCAGCTCTGCGGAGGGGGAGCAGTACTTC.

The gene calls are TRBV5-1 and TRBJ1-6, with TRBD1 as a possible D gene (5 bases). V shed 0 bases and J shed 7 bases, with 17 bases lying between them. This CDR3 is built from 17 residues. The germline V gene has CDR1 SGHRS and CDR2 YFSETQ. This chain's CDR3 is CASSLAGSQGGNSPLHF. The CDR3, as DNA: TGCGCCAGCAGCTTGGCCGGTTCGCAGGGAGGAAATTCACCCCTCCACTTT.

This clonotype showed up just a few times. A read error is possible here, since a much larger clone lies one base away. The gene calls are TRBV12-3 or TRBV12-4 and TRBJ1-4, with D tentatively TRBD1 (5 bases). The V and J ends lost 6 bases and 6 bases respectively, with 17 bases between them. The CDR3 has 15 amino acids. DNA for the CDR3: TGTGCCAGCAGCCCTGGCAGGGACGGGGATGAAAAACTGTTTTTT. This encodes CASSPGRDGDEKLFF.

The rearrangement uses TRBV9 and TRBJ1-6; 10 nucleotides agree with TRBD1. Germline CDR1 SGDLS, CDR2 YYNGEE. The CDR3 has 16 residues. The ends lost 0 bases at V and 6 bases at J; junction bases unmatched: 3. CDR3 sequence reads: CASSVGRDRGNSPLHF. In nucleotides, the CDR3 is TGTGCCAGCAGCGTAGGAAGGGACAGGGGTAATTCACCCCTCCACTTT. Based on the CDR3 plus reference TRBV9 and TRBJ1-6, the full variable domain is DSGVTQTPKHLITATGQRVTLRCSPRSGDLSVYWYQQSLDQGLQFLIQYYNGEERAKGNILERFSAQQFPDLHSELNLSSLELGDSALYFCASSVGRDRGNSPLHFGNGTRLTVT.

In this sample, this clonotype turned up many times. The chain joins TRBV20-1 to TRBJ2-5; the match to TRBD2 covers 13 bases. The V and J ends lost 6 bases and 2 bases, in that order; junction bases with no gene match: 9. The germline V gene has CDR1 DFQATT and CDR2 SNEGSKA (reference sequence). The CDR3 is 16 residues long. CDR3 in DNA: TGCAGTGCGTTCCCGGGACTAGCGGGAAGTCAAGAGACCCAGTACTTC. This sequence encodes CSAFPGLAGSQETQYF.

This clonotype was observed at least ten times. The chain recombines TRBV11-3 with TRBJ1-1; 7 bases map to TRBD1. The CDR3 has 13 residues. The V gene end was trimmed by 7 bases and the J gene end by 4 bases; junction bases not matched to a gene: 6. CDR1 and CDR2 from the germline V gene are SGHNT and YENEEA. DNA of the CDR3: TGTGCCAGCACCCTGTCAGGGGGCACTGAAGCTTTCTTT. It translates to CASTLSGGTEAFF.

V usage is TRBV30 and J usage is TRBJ1-1; TRBD1 agrees at 10 bases. The CDR3 extends over 13 amino acids. Germline CDR1 is GTSNPN and CDR2 is SVGIG (reference sequence). V dropped 3 bases and J dropped 7; count of bases not matched to a gene: 5. CDR3 DNA: TGTGCCTGGAGCGGGACAGGGGTAGGTGAAGCTTTCTTT. Translating gives CAWSGTGVGEAFF.

This clonotype has more than one count but fewer than ten. The rearrangement links TRBV27 to TRBJ2-7; maybe TRBD2 (5 bases). Per germline, CDR1 MNHEY and CDR2 SMNVEV (reference sequence). The CDR3 loop spans 15 amino acids. Trimming pared 1 base from V and 7 bases from J, leaving 17 bases between. The CDR3 protein is CASSLYDGYGGEQYF. In DNA, the CDR3 is TGTGCCAGCAGTTTATATGACGGTTATGGCGGGGAGCAGTACTTC.

This clonotype occurred many times. This chain connects TRBV24-1 to TRBJ2-2; D may be TRBD1 (5 bases). CDR1 is KGHDR and CDR2 is SFDVKD in the germline V gene. CDR3 length: 14 residues. V shed 0 bases and J shed 4 bases, with 5 bases lying between them. The CDR3 is CATSDLQGTGELFF. In DNA, the CDR3 is TGTGCCACCAGTGATTTGCAGGGCACCGGGGAGCTGTTTTTT.

This clonotype was observed many times. This rearrangement joins TRBV11-2 to TRBJ1-1; 8 nucleotides line up with TRBD1. With V trimmed by 5 bases and J by 5 bases, 13 bases remained unmatched. This CDR3 has 16 residues. The germline V gene has CDR1 SGHAT and CDR2 FQNNGV. In DNA form, the CDR3 reads TGTGCCAGCAGCCCGCCGCGGACAGGGAGGACGACTGAAGCTTTCTTT. As protein: CASSPPRTGRTTEAFF.

This clonotype was counted between two and nine times. The chain uses TRBV20-1 and TRBJ2-3, with D perhaps given as TRBD1 or TRBD2 (5 bases each). The CDR3 sequence is 14 residues long. Looked up from germline, CDR1 is DFQATT and CDR2 is SNEGSKA (reference sequence). V lost 6 bases and J 1 base, leaving 14 bases between the germline ends. The DNA of the CDR3 is TGCAGTGCAAAATGGGGGAGCCGCACAGATACGCAGTATTTT. Residues: CSAKWGSRTDTQYF.

The CDR3 protein is CSVVGTGADTQYF. In nucleotides, the CDR3 is TGCAGCGTTGTCGGGACAGGGGCCGATACGCAGTATTTT. V is TRBV29-1 and J is TRBJ2-3, with TRBD1 matching over 10 bases. Germline CDR1 reads SQVTM; CDR2 reads ANQGSEA. This CDR3 has 13 residues. The junction had 4 bases not matched to a gene; V was cut back by 4 bases and J by 6 bases.

At least ten counts were recorded for this clonotype. The V gene is TRBV11-1, the J gene TRBJ2-3, with no clear D. Germline-derived CDR1 and CDR2 are SGHAT and FQDESV (reference sequence). Deletions cut 5 bases from V and 1 base from J, with 10 bases between. The CDR3 spans 14 residues. The CDR3 region is CASSGWGRTDTQYF. CDR3 bases: TGTGCCAGCAGCGGTTGGGGTCGCACAGATACGCAGTATTTT. Drawing the rest from reference TRBV11-1 and TRBJ2-3, the complete variable domain is EAEVAQSPRYKITEKSQAVAFWCDPISGHATLYWYRQILGQGPELLVQFQDESVVDDSQLPKDRFSAERLKGVDSTLKIQPAELGDSAMYLCASSGWGRTDTQYFGPGTRLTVL.

The chain has TRBV19 and TRBJ2-2; D gene ambiguous. CDR3 size: 13 residues. Germline V gene sequence: CDR1 LNHDA, CDR2 SQIVND (reference sequence). Trimming took 7 bases from V and 1 from J, leaving 7 bases between them. The CDR3 DNA is TGTGCCAGTACCCCAATGAACACCGGGGAGCTGTTTTTT. Its protein is CASTPMNTGELFF.

This clonotype came up many times. The CDR3 reads CASSVQGARNEQFF. CDR3 bases: TGTGCCAGCAGCGTACAGGGTGCGCGCAATGAGCAGTTCTTC. The genes are TRBV7-2 and TRBJ2-1; D perhaps matches TRBD1 (6 bases). This CDR3 comprises 14 residues. Trimming pared 5 bases from V and 6 bases from J, leaving 14 bases between. CDR1 is SGHTA, CDR2 FQGNSA, per germline.

This clonotype occurred many times. The chain couples TRBV11-2 to TRBJ1-4; unclear D gene. The germline V gene encodes CDR1 SGHAT and CDR2 FQNNGV. The length of the CDR3 is 14 residues. V shed 3 bases and J shed 4 bases, with 9 bases lying between them. The CDR3 DNA reads as TGTGCCAGCAGCTTGGAATACAGTAATGAAAAACTGTTTTTT. Translation gives CASSLEYSNEKLFF.